This T cell receptor beta chain is drawn from a study of beta chain features in type 1 diabetes. In regard to this clone: Antigen unknown.

One heparinised blood draw averaging approximately 100 mL was given by each donor. Sorting produced populations that all topped 95% purity. Expressed TCRB transcripts were sequenced after all isolated RNA was converted to cDNA. The protocol was immunoSEQ multiplex PCR, while the TCRdb copy is restricted to in-frame clones and leaves out a portion. In the table there are about half a million clones, 30% of which are singletons. Study-wide results and caveats: More deletions and fewer insertions at VDJ junctions were found in patients with type 1 diabetes.

Looked up from germline, CDR1 is LNHNV and CDR2 is YYDKDF (reference sequence). Trimming removed 5 bases at V and 2 bases at J, with 16 bases between. The CDR3 is made up of 15 amino acids. The clonotype comes from a man younger than 35 in good health. Sequenced: naive CD4+ T cells from blood. V usage is TRBV15 and J usage is TRBJ2-7; D perhaps matches TRBD1 (6 bases). In DNA, the CDR3 is TGTGCCACCAGCCTCCTGGGGGCAAAAGCCTACGAGCAGTACTTC. Its protein product is CATSLLGAKAYEQYF.